This entry lists 6 T cell receptor beta chains sequenced from one sample in a study of cytomegalovirus exposure and HLA in healthy donors. This table comes from immunoSEQ multiplex PCR, and its TCRdb copy is limited to in-frame clones, with some not included. The sample lists over 200,000 clones, over 65% occurring once. The source material was PBMCs. The receptor source for this set is a woman aged 18-29 years in good health and CMV-seronegative.

CDR3 protein: CASSQETSGDRYEQYF. The CDR3 coding sequence is TGTGCCAGCAGCCAAGAGACTAGCGGGGACCGCTACGAGCAGTACTTC. The chain carries TRBV4-2 and TRBJ2-7, with 11 bases aligning to TRBD2. This CDR3 contains 16 residues. Germline-derived CDR1 and CDR2 are LGHNA and YNFKEQ. The ends lost 0 bases at V and 3 bases at J; junction bases unmatched: 4.

The chain is built from TRBV4-1 and TRBJ1-1; D is perhaps TRBD1 (6 bases). Germline V gene data show CDR1 as MGHRA and CDR2 as YSYEKL. V lost 0 bases, J lost 4 bases, and 9 bases lay in between. This CDR3 has 14 residues. The DNA of the CDR3 is TGCGCCAGCAGCCAAGATTTAGGGGGCACTGAAGCTTTCTTT. Protein sequence: CASSQDLGGTEAFF.

The chain combines TRBV2 with TRBJ2-6, with D possibly matching TRBD2 (5 bases). Germline V gene data show CDR1 as SNHLY and CDR2 as FYNNEI. The CDR3 totals 15 residues. V was shortened by 5 bases and J by 4 bases, with 12 bases between the two germline ends. CDR3 coding DNA: TGTGCCAGCAGTCCCCCCCTAGCAGGGGCCAACGTCCTGACTTTC. Residues: CASSPPLAGANVLTF.

This chain uses TRBV29-1 with TRBJ1-1; 7 nucleotides line up with TRBD1. CDR3 length: 12 residues. Germline V gene data show CDR1 as SQVTM and CDR2 as ANQGSEA. The ends lost 7 bases at V and 0 bases at J; junction bases unmatched: 2. This chain's CDR3 is CSAGTVNTEAFF. CDR3 sequence (DNA): TGCAGCGCCGGGACAGTGAACACTGAAGCTTTCTTT.

This chain joins TRBV7-2 and TRBJ1-5, with D possibly being TRBD1 (5 bases). V lost 1 base to trimming and J lost 11 bases, with 18 bases between them. Germline V lookup: CDR1 SGHTA, CDR2 FQGNSA. The CDR3 covers 15 residues. The CDR3 nucleotides are TGTGCCAGCAGCTTAGGTGGGCGTGCCTGGGGGGCCCAGCATTTT. Translated: CASSLGGRAWGAQHF.

This clone was detected once. The V gene is TRBV19, the J gene TRBJ2-3, with 7 bases that match TRBD1. Trimming at V came to 7 bases and at J to 2 bases, leaving 6 bases not matched to a gene. Germline CDR1 is LNHDA and CDR2 is SQIVND (reference sequence). The CDR3 is 14 amino acids. CDR3 residues: CASTPGQNTDTQYF. The CDR3 nucleotides read TGTGCCAGTACGCCGGGACAGAACACAGATACGCAGTATTTT.